This is a list of T cell receptor beta chains from one sample in a study of spatial heterogeneity in lung cancer. TCRdb reanalysed the 5' RACE reads using MiXCR and keeps one entry per CDR3 protein. The table has about 100,000 distinct CDR3 sequences, around 4.8% seen once; the top ten hold 21%. This specimen was lung tumor tissue, taken at surgery. The receptor source for this set is a male donor with early-stage non-small cell lung cancer. CDR3s include the opening cysteine and the closing phenylalanine or tryptophan. D genes are given only for firm matches. Expanded clones are given a class, and other clones once, few, many or no size at all.

CDR3 DNA	CDR3 protein	D gene	V gene	J gene	clone size
TGCAGTGCTAGAAGATTACGGTTTGAGACTAGCGGGAGTGGATATACGCAGTATTTT	CSARRLRFETSGSGYTQYF	TRBD2	TRBV20-1	TRBJ2-3	few
TGCGCCAGCAGCTTGGAAGTTCAGGATACGCAGTATTTT	CASSLEVQDTQYF	-	TRBV5-1	TRBJ2-3	many
TGCAGTGCTAGAGACCCCGGGACAGGGTCCCCCGAGCAGTACTTC	CSARDPGTGSPEQYF	TRBD1	TRBV20-1	TRBJ2-7	many
TGTGCCAGCAGACCCCTGACCGGGACAATCAGGGAAAAACTGTTTTTT	CASRPLTGTIREKLFF	-	TRBV6-5	TRBJ1-4	many
TGCAGCGTTGTCCGAGATACGCAGTATTTT	CSVVRDTQYF	-	TRBV29-1	TRBJ2-3	many
TGCGCCAGCAGCTTGCTGCACGTGGTTCCAGGGACGAACACTGAAGCTTTCTTT	CASSLLHVVPGTNTEAFF	-	TRBV5-1	TRBJ1-1	many
TGTGCCAGTAGGGAGGAAGGCGCCGGGGAGCTGTTTTTT	CASREEGAGELFF	-	TRBV19	TRBJ2-2	many
TGCAGTGCTAGATCCGGGACAGGGGTCGGCAATCAGCCCCAGCATTTT	CSARSGTGVGNQPQHF	TRBD1	TRBV20-1	TRBJ1-5	few
TGCAGTGCCACCTTCAACGAGGGCCCAGGGGTGATTCAGTACTTC	CSATFNEGPGVIQYF	-	TRBV20-1	TRBJ2-4	-
TGTGCCAGCAGTTTGGAGCGACACGAGCAGTACTTC	CASSLERHEQYF	-	TRBV28	TRBJ2-7	many
TGCGCCAGCAGCCCGACACCTTCTTATGGGACTGAAGCTTTCTTT	CASSPTPSYGTEAFF	-	TRBV5-1	TRBJ1-1	many
TGTGCCAGCAGCCAAGAGGGGGGGTACAATGAGCAGTTCTTC	CASSQEGGYNEQFF	TRBD2	TRBV3-1	TRBJ2-1	few
TGTGCCAGCAGCCCCCGACAGGGACGATCACCCCTCCACTTT	CASSPRQGRSPLHF	TRBD1	TRBV7-6	TRBJ1-6	many
TGTGCCAGCAGTTGGGGGAGGCATCAGCCCCAGCATTTT	CASSWGRHQPQHF	-	TRBV28	TRBJ1-5	many
TGTGCCAGCAGCCAAGTTTCGGGACCAAACAATGAGCAGTTCTTC	CASSQVSGPNNEQFF	-	TRBV3-1	TRBJ2-1	many
TGTGCCAGCGAGGGTGGAGCAGATACGCAGTATTTT	CASEGGADTQYF	-	TRBV6-1	TRBJ2-3	many
TGTGCCAGCAGTGGCAAGAGCTCTGGGGCCAACGTCCTGACTTTC	CASSGKSSGANVLTF	-	TRBV6-6	TRBJ2-6	many
TGTGCCAGCTCACCAGACCCCGTTCTCACAGATACGCAGTATTTT	CASSPDPVLTDTQYF	-	TRBV18	TRBJ2-3	many
TGTGCCAGCAGCGTAGATGAAGGGACTGGCTACCAAGAGACCCAGTACTTC	CASSVDEGTGYQETQYF	-	TRBV9	TRBJ2-5	-
TGTGCCAGCAGCCCGGGGACTAGCGCCTTTGGGTTCTTC	CASSPGTSAFGFF	TRBD2	TRBV11-2	TRBJ2-1	few
TGCAGCGTTGATTTCGTCCGGGGTGGCTACACCTTC	CSVDFVRGGYTF	-	TRBV29-1	TRBJ1-2	many
TGTGCCAGCAGCGAGACAGCTTTATCGGATACGCAGTATTTT	CASSETALSDTQYF	-	TRBV3-1	TRBJ2-3	many
TGTGCCAGCTTGGGCAGGGGGCGCGGCACTGAAGCTTTCTTT	CASLGRGRGTEAFF	TRBD1	TRBV2	TRBJ1-1	many
TGTGCCATCAGTGCAAGGGACAGCAACACTGAAGCTTTCTTT	CAISARDSNTEAFF	TRBD1	TRBV10-3	TRBJ1-1	many
TGTGCCAGCAGCCAAGGGGGGTTTACGGACAGCGCCTACGAGCAGTACTTC	CASSQGGFTDSAYEQYF	-	TRBV3-1	TRBJ2-7	few
TGTGCCAGCCGAAGGGACAGGGGGCATGGAGGCAATCAGCCCCAGCATTTT	CASRRDRGHGGNQPQHF	TRBD1	TRBV28	TRBJ1-5	many
TGTGCCAGCAGTTGGACTAGCGGGAGATCGGCCGCGCAGTATTTT	CASSWTSGRSAAQYF	TRBD2	TRBV27	TRBJ2-3	many
TGTGCCAGCAGGGTCACACAAGGGGGTACGCAGTATTTT	CASRVTQGGTQYF	-	TRBV2	TRBJ2-3	many
TGTGCCAGCAGCCCGACCCGGCGGAGCCAAGAGACCCAGTACTTC	CASSPTRRSQETQYF	-	TRBV11-2	TRBJ2-5	many
TGCAGTGCTAGTCCTAGGGGCGGATCCGCCACAGATACGCAGTATTTT	CSASPRGGSATDTQYF	-	TRBV20-1	TRBJ2-3	few
TGCAGTGCTAGGGGACCGCTAGCGGGACTAAACAATGAGCAGTTCTTC	CSARGPLAGLNNEQFF	TRBD2	TRBV20-1	TRBJ2-1	-
TGTGCCAGCAGTTTAGGGGGGGCACCCGGGGCCAACGTCCTGACTTTC	CASSLGGAPGANVLTF	-	TRBV28	TRBJ2-6	few
TGTGCCACCAGCAGAGATAGGCGGAATGAGCAGTTCTTC	CATSRDRRNEQFF	-	TRBV15	TRBJ2-1	many
TGTGCCAGCAGTGCTGATTTACAAGAGACCCAGTACTTC	CASSADLQETQYF	-	TRBV27	TRBJ2-5	many
TGCAGCGTTGAGCGGAACCAAGAGACCCAGTACTTC	CSVERNQETQYF	-	TRBV29-1	TRBJ2-5	many
TGTGCCAGCAGTGATTCCTCCTTTGAGAAACTGTTTTTT	CASSDSSFEKLFF	-	TRBV25-1	TRBJ1-4	many
TGCGCCAGCAGCCAATCTTACGGGGAACCCGGGGCCAACGTCCTGACTTTC	CASSQSYGEPGANVLTF	-	TRBV4-1	TRBJ2-6	many
TGTGCCAGCAGACGGGACCCCTACAATGAGCAGTTCTTC	CASRRDPYNEQFF	-	TRBV6-2/TRBV6-3	TRBJ2-1	many
TGTGCCAGCAGTTTTACAGGGGGATTCACAGATACGCAGTATTTT	CASSFTGGFTDTQYF	TRBD1	TRBV28	TRBJ2-3	-
TGTGCCAGCAGCCTACTAATCTCCTACTCCGGCAATGAGCAGTTCTTC	CASSLLISYSGNEQFF	-	TRBV3-1	TRBJ2-1	-
TGCAGTGCTAGTGCCCCTGGACTAGCGGGGCCAGGGGAAGATACGCAGTATTTT	CSASAPGLAGPGEDTQYF	TRBD2	TRBV20-1	TRBJ2-3	-
TGCAGTGCCACCAGGGTACGGGGGACTGAAGCTTTCTTT	CSATRVRGTEAFF	-	TRBV20-1	TRBJ1-1	few
TGTGCCAGCAGCGGCCCCCCCAGGGCTAAATACAATGAGCAGTTCTTC	CASSGPPRAKYNEQFF	-	TRBV3-1	TRBJ2-1	many